This T cell receptor (beta chain) was captured in a study of T cells in Graves' hyperthyroidism and ophthalmopathy. Patients between 18 and 65 years old had hyperthyroidism, newly diagnosed and lasting under 2 months. Clinical symptoms, serum thyroxine and TRAb, thyroid ultrasound and orbital computed tomography were used for the diagnoses. Fresh peripheral blood, approximately 9.1 ml, was the source of the PBMCs. This clonotype was seen repeatedly, ten times or more. RNA transcripts were the template for amplifying TCR beta CDR3 regions. A set of HTBI primers served as the primers for a first-round RT-PCR of the TCR CDR3. Via MiXCR, TCRdb re-called the multiplex PCR reads, giving one row per CDR3 protein. The table has a few hundred thousand distinct CDR3 sequences, just over 14% seen once; the top ten hold approximately 12%. V lost 4 bases and J lost 3, with 4 bases in between. The CDR3 length is 12 residues.

Sample: blood. The chain carries TRBV12-3 or TRBV12-4 and TRBJ1-5; D is uncertain. The clonotype originates from a woman in her thirties or forties with Graves' hyperthyroidism that later progressed to Graves' ophthalmopathy. For the CDR3, the DNA is TGTGCCAGCAGTTCCGACAATCAGCCCCAGCATTTT. Its translation is CASSSDNQPQHF.